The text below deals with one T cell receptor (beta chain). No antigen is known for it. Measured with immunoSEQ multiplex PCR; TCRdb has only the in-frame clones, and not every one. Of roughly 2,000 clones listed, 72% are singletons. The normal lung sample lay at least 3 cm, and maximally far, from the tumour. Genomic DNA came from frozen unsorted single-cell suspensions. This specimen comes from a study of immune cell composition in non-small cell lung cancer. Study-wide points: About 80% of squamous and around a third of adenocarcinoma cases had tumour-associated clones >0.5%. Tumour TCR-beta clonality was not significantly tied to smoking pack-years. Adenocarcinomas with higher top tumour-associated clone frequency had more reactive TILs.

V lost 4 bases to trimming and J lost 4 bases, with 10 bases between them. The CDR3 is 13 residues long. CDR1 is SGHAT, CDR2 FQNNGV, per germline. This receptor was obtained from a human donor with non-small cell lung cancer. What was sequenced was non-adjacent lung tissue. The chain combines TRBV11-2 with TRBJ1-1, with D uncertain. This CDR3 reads CASSSERFTEAFF. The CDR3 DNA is TGTGCCAGCAGCTCAGAGAGGTTCACTGAAGCTTTCTTT.